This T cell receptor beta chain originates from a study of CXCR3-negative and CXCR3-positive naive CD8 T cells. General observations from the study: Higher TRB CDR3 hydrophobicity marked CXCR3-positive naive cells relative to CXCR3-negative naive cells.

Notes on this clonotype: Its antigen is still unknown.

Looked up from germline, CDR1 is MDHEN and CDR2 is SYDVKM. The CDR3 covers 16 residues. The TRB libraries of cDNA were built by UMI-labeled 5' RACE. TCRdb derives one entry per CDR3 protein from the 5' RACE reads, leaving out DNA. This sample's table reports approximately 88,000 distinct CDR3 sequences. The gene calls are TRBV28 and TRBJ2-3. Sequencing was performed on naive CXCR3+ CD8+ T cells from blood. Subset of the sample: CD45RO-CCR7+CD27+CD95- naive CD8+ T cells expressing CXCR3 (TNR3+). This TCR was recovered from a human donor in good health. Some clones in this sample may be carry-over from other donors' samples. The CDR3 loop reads CASSLGAQFSTDTQYF.